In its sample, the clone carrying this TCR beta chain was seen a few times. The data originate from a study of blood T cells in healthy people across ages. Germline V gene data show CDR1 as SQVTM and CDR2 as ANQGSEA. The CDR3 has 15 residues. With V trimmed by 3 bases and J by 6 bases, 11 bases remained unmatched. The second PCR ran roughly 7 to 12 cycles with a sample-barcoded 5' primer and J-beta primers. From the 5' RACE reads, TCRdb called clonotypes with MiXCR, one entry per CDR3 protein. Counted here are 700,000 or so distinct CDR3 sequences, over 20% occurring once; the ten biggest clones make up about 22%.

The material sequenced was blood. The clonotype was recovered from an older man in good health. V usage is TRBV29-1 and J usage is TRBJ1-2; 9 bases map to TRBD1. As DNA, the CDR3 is TGCAGCGTTGATCGGGACAGGGACCTCGTAGATGGCTACACCTTC. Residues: CSVDRDRDLVDGYTF.